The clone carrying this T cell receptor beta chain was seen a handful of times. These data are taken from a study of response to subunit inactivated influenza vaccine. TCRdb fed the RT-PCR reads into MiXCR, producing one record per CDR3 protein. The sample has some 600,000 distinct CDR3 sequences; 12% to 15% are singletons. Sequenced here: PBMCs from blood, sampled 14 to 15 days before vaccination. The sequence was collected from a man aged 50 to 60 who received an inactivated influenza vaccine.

CDR3 sequence reads: CASSLEGQPYNEQFF. Written as DNA, the CDR3 is TGCGCCAGCAGCTTGGAAGGACAGCCCTACAATGAGCAGTTCTTC. The J gene is TRBJ2-1, the V gene TRBV5-1; tentatively, D is TRBD1 (6 bases). The CDR3 has 15 residues. Trimming removed 0 bases at V and 2 bases at J, with 9 bases between. Germline CDR1 reads SGHRS; CDR2 reads YFSETQ. The complete variable domain, with remaining parts taken from reference TRBV5-1 and TRBJ2-1, reads KAGVTQTPRYLIKTRGQQVTLSCSPISGHRSVSWYQQTPGQGLQFLFEYFSETQRNKGNFPGRFSGRQFSNSRSEMNVSTLELGDSALYLCASSLEGQPYNEQFFGPGTRLTVL.